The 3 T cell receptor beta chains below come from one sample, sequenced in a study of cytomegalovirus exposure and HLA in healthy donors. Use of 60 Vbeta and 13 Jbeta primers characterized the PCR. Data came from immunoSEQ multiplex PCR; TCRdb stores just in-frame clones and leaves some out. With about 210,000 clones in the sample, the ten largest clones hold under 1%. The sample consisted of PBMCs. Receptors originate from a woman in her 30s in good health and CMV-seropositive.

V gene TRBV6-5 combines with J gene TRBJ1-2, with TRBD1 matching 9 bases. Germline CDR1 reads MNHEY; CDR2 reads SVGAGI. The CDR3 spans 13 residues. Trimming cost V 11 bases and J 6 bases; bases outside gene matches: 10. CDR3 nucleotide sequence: TGTGCCTCGTCGGGACAGGGATTCCATGGCTACACCTTC. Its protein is CASSGQGFHGYTF.

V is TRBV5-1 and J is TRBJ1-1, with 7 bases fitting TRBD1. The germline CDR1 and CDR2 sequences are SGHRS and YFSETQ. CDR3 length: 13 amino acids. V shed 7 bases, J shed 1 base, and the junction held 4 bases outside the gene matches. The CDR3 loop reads CASRGTENTEAFF. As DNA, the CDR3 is TGCGCCAGCCGAGGGACAGAGAACACTGAAGCTTTCTTT.

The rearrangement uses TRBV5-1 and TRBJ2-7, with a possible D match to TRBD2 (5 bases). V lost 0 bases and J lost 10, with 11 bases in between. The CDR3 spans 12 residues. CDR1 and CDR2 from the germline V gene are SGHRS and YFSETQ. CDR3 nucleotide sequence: TGCGCCAGCAGCTTGGCGGGGTCCGAACAGTACTTC. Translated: CASSLAGSEQYF.